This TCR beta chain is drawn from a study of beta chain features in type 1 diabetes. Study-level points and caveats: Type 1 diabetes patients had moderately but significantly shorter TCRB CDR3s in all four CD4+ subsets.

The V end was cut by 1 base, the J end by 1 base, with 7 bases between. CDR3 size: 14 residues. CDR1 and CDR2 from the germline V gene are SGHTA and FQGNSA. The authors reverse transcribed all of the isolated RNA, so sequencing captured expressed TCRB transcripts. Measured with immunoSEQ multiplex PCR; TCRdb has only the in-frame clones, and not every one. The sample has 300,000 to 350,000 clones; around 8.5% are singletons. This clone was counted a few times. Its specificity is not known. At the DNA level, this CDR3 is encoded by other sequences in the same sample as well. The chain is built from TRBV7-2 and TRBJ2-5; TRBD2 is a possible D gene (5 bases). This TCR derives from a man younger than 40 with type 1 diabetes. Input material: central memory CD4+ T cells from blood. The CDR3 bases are TGTGCCAGCAGCTTAGGAGGGATCCAAGAGACCCAGTACTTC. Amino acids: CASSLGGIQETQYF.